The source of this T cell receptor beta chain is a study of tumor-infiltrating lymphocytes in primary liver carcinoma. About the research overall: Maximum tumor diameters ranged from roughly 4 to 11 cm, stage T1-T3 N0M0. Study results and caveats: Tumor-blood pairs (like tumor-adjacent pairs) overlapped less than tumor region pairs did. Only around 7.5-24% of top clones occurred in all five tumor regions.

This clonotype was detected a few times. Its target is not known. Each 20-30 mg portion of unsorted bulk tissue served as the source for co-extraction of RNA and DNA. Every tumor sample had over 85% viable tumor cells. Germline V gene data show CDR1 as SEHNR and CDR2 as FQNEAQ (reference sequence). The CDR3 extends over 14 amino acids. With V trimmed by 5 bases and J by 3 bases, 6 bases remained unmatched. With roughly 540 ng total RNA as template and a constant-region primer, TCR beta cDNA was made. Libraries covering TCR beta were generated through three nested multiplex PCR rounds (using a slightly modified ARM-PCR). Running around 9 cycles apiece, the first two PCR rounds relied on TRBV1-TRBV30 forward primers together with a C-beta reverse primer. Using its own MiXCR run on the multiplex PCR reads, TCRdb lists one record per CDR3 protein. The table shows around 120,000 distinct CDR3 sequences, with roughly 69% occurring only once.

The rearrangement uses TRBV7-9 and TRBJ2-7, with 8 positions matching TRBD1. The sequenced sample was liver tumor tissue from sampling region 1. Subset of the sample: tumor region T1, superior pole. The sequence derives from an older woman with primary liver carcinoma and hepatitis B virus infection. The chain's CDR3 is CASSPQGAHYEQYF. The CDR3 nucleotides read TGTGCCAGCAGCCCTCAGGGGGCGCACTACGAGCAGTACTTC.